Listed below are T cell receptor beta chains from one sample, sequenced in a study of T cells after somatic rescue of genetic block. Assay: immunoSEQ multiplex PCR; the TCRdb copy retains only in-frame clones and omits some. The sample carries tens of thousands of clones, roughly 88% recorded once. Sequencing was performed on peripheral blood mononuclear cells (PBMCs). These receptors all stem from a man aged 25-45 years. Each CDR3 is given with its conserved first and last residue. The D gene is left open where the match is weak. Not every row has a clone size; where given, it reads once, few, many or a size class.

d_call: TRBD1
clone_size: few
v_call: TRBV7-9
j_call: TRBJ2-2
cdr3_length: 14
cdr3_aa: CASSRTGGIGELFF
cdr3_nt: TGTGCCAGCAGTCGGACAGGGGGTATTGGGGAGCTGTTTTTT

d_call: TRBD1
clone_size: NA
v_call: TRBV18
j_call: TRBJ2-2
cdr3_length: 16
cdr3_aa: CASSPKADRATGELFF
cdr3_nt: TGTGCCAGCTCACCAAAAGCGGACAGGGCCACCGGGGAGCTGTTTTTT

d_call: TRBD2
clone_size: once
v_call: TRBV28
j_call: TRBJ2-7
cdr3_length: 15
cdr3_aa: CASSRGRVAPYEQYF
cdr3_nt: TGTGCCAGCAGTCGGGGGAGGGTAGCGCCCTACGAGCAGTACTTC

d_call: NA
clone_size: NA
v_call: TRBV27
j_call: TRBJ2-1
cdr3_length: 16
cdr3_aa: CASSPAGRGTYNEQFF
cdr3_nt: TGTGCCAGCAGTCCCGCGGGAAGGGGGACCTACAATGAGCAGTTCTTC

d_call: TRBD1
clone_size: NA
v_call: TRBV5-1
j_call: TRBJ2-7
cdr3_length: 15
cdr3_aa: CASSLAPSGGYEQYF
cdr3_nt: TGCGCCAGCAGCTTGGCCCCATCAGGGGGCTACGAGCAGTACTTC

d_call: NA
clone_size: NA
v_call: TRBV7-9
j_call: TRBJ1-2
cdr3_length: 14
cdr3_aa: CASSSSPSNYGYTF
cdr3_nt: TGTGCCAGCAGCTCCTCCCCGTCCAACTATGGCTACACCTTC

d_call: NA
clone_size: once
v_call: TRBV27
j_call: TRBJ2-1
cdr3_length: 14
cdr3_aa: CASSLDGLFNEQFF
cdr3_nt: TGTGCCAGCAGCCTAGATGGCCTCTTCAATGAGCAGTTCTTC

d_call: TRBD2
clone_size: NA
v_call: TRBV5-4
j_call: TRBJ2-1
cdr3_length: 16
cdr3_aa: CASSLEASGSYNEQFF
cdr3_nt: TGTGCCAGCAGCTTGGAGGCTAGCGGGAGCTACAATGAGCAGTTCTTC

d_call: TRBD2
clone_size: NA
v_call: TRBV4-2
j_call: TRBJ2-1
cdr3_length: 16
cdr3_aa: CASSQWLAGDPNEQFF
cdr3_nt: TGTGCCAGCAGCCAATGGCTAGCGGGAGACCCCAATGAGCAGTTCTTC

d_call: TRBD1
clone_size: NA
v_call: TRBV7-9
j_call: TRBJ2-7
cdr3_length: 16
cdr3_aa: CASSSTDRGPSYEQYF
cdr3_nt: TGTGCCAGCAGCTCTACCGACAGGGGACCCTCCTACGAGCAGTACTTC

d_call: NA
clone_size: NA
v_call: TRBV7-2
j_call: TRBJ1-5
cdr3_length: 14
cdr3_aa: CASRPGASNQPQHF
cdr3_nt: TGTGCCAGCAGACCAGGGGCGAGCAATCAGCCCCAGCATTTT

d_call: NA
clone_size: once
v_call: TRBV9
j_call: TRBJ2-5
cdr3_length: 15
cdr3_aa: CASSVAWGYQETQYF
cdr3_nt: TGTGCCAGCAGCGTAGCGTGGGGCTACCAAGAGACCCAGTACTTC

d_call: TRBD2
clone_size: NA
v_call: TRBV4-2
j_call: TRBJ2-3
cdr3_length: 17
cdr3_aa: CASSQERLAGVGDTQYF
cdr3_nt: TGTGCCAGCAGCCAAGAAAGGCTAGCGGGGGTAGGGGATACGCAGTATTTT

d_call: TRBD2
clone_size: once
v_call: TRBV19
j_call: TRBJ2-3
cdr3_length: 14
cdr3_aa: CASSKTSGRRTQYF
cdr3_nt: TGTGCCAGTAGTAAGACTAGCGGGAGAAGGACGCAGTATTTT

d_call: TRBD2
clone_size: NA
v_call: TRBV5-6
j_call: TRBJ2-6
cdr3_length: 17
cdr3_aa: CASREGTSGPGANVLTF
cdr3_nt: TGTGCCAGCAGGGAGGGGACTAGCGGTCCCGGGGCCAACGTCCTGACTTTC

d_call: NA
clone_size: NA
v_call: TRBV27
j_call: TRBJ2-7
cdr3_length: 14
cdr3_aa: CASSFGRTGFEQYF
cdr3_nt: TGTGCCAGCAGTTTTGGCAGGACCGGGTTTGAGCAGTACTTC

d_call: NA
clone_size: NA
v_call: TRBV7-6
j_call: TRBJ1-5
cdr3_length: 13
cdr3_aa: CASSGDLDQPQHF
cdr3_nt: TGTGCCAGCAGCGGAGATCTGGATCAGCCCCAGCATTTT

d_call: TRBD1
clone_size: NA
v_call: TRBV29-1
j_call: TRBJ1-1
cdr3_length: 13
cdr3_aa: CSLTTGSYTEAFF
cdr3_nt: TGCAGCTTAACGACAGGGAGCTACACTGAAGCTTTCTTT

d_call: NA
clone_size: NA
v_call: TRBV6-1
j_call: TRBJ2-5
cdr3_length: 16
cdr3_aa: CASSEYSGIFQETQYF
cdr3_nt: TGTGCCAGCAGTGAATATTCCGGGATCTTCCAAGAGACCCAGTACTTC

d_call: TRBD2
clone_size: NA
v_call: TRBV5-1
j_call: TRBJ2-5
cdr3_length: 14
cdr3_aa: CASSFLADQETQYF
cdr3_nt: TGCGCCAGCAGCTTCCTAGCGGACCAAGAGACCCAGTACTTC

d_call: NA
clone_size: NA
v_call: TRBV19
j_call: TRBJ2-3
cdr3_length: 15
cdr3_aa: CASALERGRTDTQYF
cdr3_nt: TGTGCCAGTGCCCTCGAGAGAGGCCGCACAGATACGCAGTATTTT

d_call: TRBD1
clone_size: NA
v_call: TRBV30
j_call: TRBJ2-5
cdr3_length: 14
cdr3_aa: CAWSGITGVETQYF
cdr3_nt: TGTGCCTGGAGTGGTATTACAGGGGTGGAGACCCAGTACTTC

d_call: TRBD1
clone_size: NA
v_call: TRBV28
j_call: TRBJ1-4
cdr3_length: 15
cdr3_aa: CASSKRQGWREKLFF
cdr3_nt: TGTGCCAGCAGCAAGAGACAGGGGTGGCGTGAAAAACTGTTTTTT

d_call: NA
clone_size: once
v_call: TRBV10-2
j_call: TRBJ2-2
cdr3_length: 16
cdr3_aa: CASSNKQGSVTGELFF
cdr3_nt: TGCGCCAGCAGTAATAAACAGGGTTCGGTCACCGGGGAGCTGTTTTTT

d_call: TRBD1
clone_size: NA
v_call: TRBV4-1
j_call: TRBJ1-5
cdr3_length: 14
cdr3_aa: CASSQPTGREPQHF
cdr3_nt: TGCGCCAGCAGCCAACCGACAGGGAGGGAGCCCCAGCATTTT

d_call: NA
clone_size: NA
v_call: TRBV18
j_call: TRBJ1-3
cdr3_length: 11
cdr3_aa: CASSPGNTIYF
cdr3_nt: TGTGCCAGCTCACCTGGCAACACCATATATTTT

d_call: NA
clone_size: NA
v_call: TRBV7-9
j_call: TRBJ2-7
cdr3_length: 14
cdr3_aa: CASSLVSSSYEQYF
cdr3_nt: TGTGCCAGCAGCTTAGTCTCGAGCTCCTACGAGCAGTACTTC

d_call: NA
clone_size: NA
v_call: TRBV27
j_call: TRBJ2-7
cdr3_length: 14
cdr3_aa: CASSLLTGLYEQYF
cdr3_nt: TGTGCCAGCAGCCTCCTGACAGGTCTCTACGAGCAGTACTTC

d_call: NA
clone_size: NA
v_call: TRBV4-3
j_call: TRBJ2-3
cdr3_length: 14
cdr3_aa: CASSHSPVRDAQYF
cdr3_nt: TGCGCCAGCAGCCATTCGCCCGTGAGGGATGCACAGTATTTT

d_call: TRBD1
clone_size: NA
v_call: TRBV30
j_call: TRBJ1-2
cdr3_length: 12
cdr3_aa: CAWTGGIYGYTF
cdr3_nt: TGTGCCTGGACAGGGGGCATCTATGGCTACACCTTC

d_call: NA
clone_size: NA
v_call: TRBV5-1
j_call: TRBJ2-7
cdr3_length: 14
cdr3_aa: CASSSTENYYEQYF
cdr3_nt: TGCGCCAGCAGCTCAACAGAGAACTACTACGAGCAGTACTTC

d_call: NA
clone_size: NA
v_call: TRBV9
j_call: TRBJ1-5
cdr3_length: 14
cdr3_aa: CASSVEDGNQPQHF
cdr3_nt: TGTGCCAGCAGCGTAGAAGACGGTAATCAGCCCCAGCATTTT

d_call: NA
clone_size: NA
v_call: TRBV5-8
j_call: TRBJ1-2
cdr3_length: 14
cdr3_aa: CASSFRQANYGYTF
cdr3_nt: TGTGCCAGCAGCTTCCGGCAGGCTAACTATGGCTACACCTTC

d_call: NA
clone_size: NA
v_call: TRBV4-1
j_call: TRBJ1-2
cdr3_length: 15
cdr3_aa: CASSQDHPGVSGYTF
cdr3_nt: TGCGCCAGCAGCCAAGATCATCCGGGGGTCTCTGGCTACACCTTC

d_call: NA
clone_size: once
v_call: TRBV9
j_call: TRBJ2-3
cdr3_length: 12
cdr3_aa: CASSVITDTQYF
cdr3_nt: TGTGCCAGCAGCGTAATCACAGATACGCAGTATTTT

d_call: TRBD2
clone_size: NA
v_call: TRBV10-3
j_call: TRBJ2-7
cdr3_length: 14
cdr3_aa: CAISEFTSGYEQYF
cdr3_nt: TGTGCCATCAGTGAGTTTACTAGCGGGTACGAGCAGTACTTC

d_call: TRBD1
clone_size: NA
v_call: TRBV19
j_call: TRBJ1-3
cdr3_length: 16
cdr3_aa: CASNQDRDPPGNTIYF
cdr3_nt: TGTGCCAGTAACCAGGACAGGGACCCTCCGGGAAACACCATATATTTT

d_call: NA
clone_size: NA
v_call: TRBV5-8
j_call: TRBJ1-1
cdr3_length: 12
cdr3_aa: CASSLVTTEAFF
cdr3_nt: TGTGCCAGCAGCTTGGTTACCACTGAAGCTTTCTTT

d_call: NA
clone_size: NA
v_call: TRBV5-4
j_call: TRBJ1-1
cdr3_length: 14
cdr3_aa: CASSLYIENTEAFF
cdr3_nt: TGTGCCAGCAGCTTGTACATAGAGAACACTGAAGCTTTCTTT

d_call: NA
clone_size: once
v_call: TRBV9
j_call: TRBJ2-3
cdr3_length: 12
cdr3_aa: CASSVVTDTQYF
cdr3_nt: TGTGCCAGCAGCGTAGTCACAGATACGCAGTATTTT

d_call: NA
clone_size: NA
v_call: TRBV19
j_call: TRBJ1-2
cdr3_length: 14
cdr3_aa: CASRSERNNYGYTF
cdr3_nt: TGTGCCAGCCGTTCCGAGAGGAACAACTATGGCTACACCTTC

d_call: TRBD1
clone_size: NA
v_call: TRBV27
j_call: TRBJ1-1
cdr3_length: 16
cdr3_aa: CASRPNFRGPTTEAFF
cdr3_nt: TGTGCCAGCAGACCTAACTTCAGGGGGCCGACCACTGAAGCTTTCTTT

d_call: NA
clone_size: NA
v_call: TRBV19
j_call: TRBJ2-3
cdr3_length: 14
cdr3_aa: CASSMRVWADTQYF
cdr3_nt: TGTGCCAGTAGTATGCGGGTATGGGCAGATACGCAGTATTTT

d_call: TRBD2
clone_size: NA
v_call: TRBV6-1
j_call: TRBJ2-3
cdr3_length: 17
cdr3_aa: CASSELSGGAGTDTQYF
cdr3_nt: TGTGCCAGCAGTGAACTTAGCGGGGGGGCCGGCACAGATACGCAGTATTTT

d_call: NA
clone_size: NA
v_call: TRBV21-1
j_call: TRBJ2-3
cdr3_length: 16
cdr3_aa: CASSKAAPRGADTQYF
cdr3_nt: TGTGCCAGCAGCAAAGCTGCCCCCAGGGGGGCAGATACGCAGTATTTT

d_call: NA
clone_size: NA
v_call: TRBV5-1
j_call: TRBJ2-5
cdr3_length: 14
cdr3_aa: CASSLSQGRETQYF
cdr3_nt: TGCGCCAGCAGCTTGTCTCAGGGGCGGGAGACCCAGTACTTC

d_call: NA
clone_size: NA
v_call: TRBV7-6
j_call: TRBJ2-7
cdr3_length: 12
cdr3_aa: CASSQTGYEQYF
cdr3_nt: TGTGCCAGCAGCCAGACAGGCTACGAGCAGTACTTC

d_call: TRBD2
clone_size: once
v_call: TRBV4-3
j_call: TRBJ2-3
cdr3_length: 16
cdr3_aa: CASSQRLAGGPDTQYF
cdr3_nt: TGCGCCAGCAGCCAAAGACTAGCGGGAGGCCCAGATACGCAGTATTTT

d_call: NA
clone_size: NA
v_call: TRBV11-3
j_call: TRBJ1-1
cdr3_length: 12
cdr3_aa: CASSLGHTEAFF
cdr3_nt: TGTGCCAGCAGCTTAGGGCACACTGAAGCTTTCTTT

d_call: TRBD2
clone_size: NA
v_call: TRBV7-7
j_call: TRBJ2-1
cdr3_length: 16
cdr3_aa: CASSLAAGVGYNEQFF
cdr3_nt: TGTGCCAGCAGCTTAGCGGCGGGAGTGGGCTACAATGAGCAGTTCTTC

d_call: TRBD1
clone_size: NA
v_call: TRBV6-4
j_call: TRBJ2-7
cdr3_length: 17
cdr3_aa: CASTEAFRDSSSYEQYF
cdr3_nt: TGTGCCAGCACCGAAGCATTCCGGGACAGTTCCTCCTACGAGCAGTACTTC

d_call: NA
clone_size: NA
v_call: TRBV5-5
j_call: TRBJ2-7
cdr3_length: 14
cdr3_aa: CASSWTGGRYEQYF
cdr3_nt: TGTGCCAGCAGCTGGACGGGGGGCCGGTACGAGCAGTACTTC

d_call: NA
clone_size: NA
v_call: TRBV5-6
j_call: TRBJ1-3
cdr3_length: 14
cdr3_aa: CASSTEGVGNTIYF
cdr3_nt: TGTGCCAGCAGCACTGAGGGGGTCGGAAACACCATATATTTT

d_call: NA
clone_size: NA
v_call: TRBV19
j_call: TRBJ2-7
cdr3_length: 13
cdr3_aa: CASSLLLEGEQYF
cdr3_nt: TGTGCCAGTAGTCTCCTGCTCGAAGGGGAGCAGTACTTC

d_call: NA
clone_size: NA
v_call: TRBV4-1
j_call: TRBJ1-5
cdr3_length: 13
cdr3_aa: CASSQDTDQPQHF
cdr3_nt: TGCGCCAGCAGCCAAGATACGGACCAGCCCCAGCATTTT

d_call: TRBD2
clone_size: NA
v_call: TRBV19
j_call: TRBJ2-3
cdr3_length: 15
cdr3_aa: CASSRASGSPDTQYF
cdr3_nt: TGTGCCAGTAGCCGCGCGAGCGGGAGCCCAGATACGCAGTATTTT

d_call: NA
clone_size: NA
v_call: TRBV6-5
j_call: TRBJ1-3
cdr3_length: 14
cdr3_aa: CASSYRRSGNTIYF
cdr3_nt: TGTGCCAGCAGTTACCGGCGCTCTGGAAACACCATATATTTT

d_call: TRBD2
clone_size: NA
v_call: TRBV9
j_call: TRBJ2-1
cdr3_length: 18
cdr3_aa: CASSVEPSGGPYYNEQFF
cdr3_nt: TGTGCCAGCAGCGTAGAACCCAGCGGGGGGCCTTACTACAATGAGCAGTTCTTC

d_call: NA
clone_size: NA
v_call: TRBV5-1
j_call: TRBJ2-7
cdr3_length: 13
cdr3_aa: CASSLDARYEQYF
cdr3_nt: TGCGCCAGCAGCTTGGACGCCCGATACGAGCAGTACTTC

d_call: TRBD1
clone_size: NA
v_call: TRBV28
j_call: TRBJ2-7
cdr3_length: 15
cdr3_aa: CASREQGLVSYEQYF
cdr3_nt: TGTGCCAGCAGGGAACAGGGGCTCGTCTCCTACGAGCAGTACTTC